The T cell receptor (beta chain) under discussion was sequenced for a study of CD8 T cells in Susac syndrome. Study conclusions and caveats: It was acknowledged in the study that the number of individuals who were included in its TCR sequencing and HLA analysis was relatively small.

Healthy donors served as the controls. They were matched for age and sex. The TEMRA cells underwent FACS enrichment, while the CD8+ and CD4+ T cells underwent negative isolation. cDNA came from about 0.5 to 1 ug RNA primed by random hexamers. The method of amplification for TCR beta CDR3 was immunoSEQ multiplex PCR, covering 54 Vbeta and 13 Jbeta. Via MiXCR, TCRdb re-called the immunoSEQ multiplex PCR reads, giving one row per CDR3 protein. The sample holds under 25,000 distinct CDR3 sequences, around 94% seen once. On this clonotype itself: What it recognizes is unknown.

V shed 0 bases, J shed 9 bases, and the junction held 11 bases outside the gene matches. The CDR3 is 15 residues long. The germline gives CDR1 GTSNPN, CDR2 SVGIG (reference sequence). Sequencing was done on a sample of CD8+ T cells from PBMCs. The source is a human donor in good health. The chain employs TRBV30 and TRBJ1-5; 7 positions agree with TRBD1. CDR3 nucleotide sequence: TGTGCCTGGAGTGTTGCAGGGGGTTGGGTAGGGCCCCAGCATTTT. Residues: CAWSVAGGWVGPQHF.